This TCR beta chain was sequenced for a study of T cell clonality in common variable immunodeficiency (dated by TCRdb to about 2015). Points the paper makes about the study in general: According to the authors, figuring out what caused the increased clonality in CVID would require sequencing the repertoires of T cell subpopulations. Compared with healthy controls, CVID subjects showed increased TCRbeta clonality (t-test p = 0.018), a feature most characteristic of about a third of subjects. Even though DNA input was equal, the average per sample came to approximately 74,000 unique sequences for controls compared with about 34,000 for CVID samples. Correlations of repertoire features with clinical complications were constrained by heterogeneity among patients within the CVID cohort. CVID subjects shared fewer TCRbeta clones with each other than healthy controls did (p < 0.0001). CVID TCRbeta sequences were reported to have fewer deletions and N-nucleotide insertions and to lack highly modified clones with 13 or more V deletions.

Standard criteria, namely reduction of serum IgG, IgA and/or IgM below the normal range together with specific antibody deficiency, were applied for the diagnosis of CVID. The CVID group comprised 45 or so subjects, 15 or so female and some 30 male, aged roughly 9 to 64 years with a mean age of about 40. Both CVID patients and healthy controls were predominantly of Caucasian heritage. At the time of study participation, every CVID subject had been on replacement immunoglobulin therapy for at least one year. No CVID subject was ill or taking immunomodulatory or immunosuppressive medication when blood was collected. Heparinized peripheral whole blood samples of about 4.5 to 8.5 ml were obtained from each donor. TCRbeta CDR3 repertoires were sequenced from genomic DNA of adults with common variable immune deficiency (CVID) and healthy adult controls. Diluted blood was density-centrifuged over Hypaque 1077 or Ficoll-Paque to isolate peripheral blood mononuclear cells. Genomic DNA was obtained from unsorted mononuclear cells through either Qiagen column purification or a centrifugation-based method.

Comments on this clone: The target of this receptor is not known. Read sequence stops 3 residues before the CDR3 end, and the germline J gene provides the missing end.

CDR1 and CDR2, looked up from the germline V gene (reference sequence), are DFQATT and SNEGSKA. Here V drops 1 base and J drops 5 bases, and the junction holds 2 bases not matched to any gene. Inclusive of the bounding cysteine and phenylalanine, the CDR3 is 13 residues long. The DNA has 30 bases, all within the CDR3, and is read from base 1. Equivalent amounts of genomic DNA from CVID and control samples were used as sequencing input. For every sample, a 60 bp segment covering the rearranged TCRbeta CDR3 region was amplified and then sequenced. TCRbeta amplification used the immunoSEQ assay, a bias-corrected multiplex PCR with high-throughput sequencing. Per the authors' processing: Every unique nucleotide sequence counted as a clone and was annotated with V, D and J genes, copy number and frequency. Sequences were labeled productive if in frame, and non-productive if out of frame or containing stop codons. As previously described, clonality was computed from Shannon's entropy. Mean CDR3 Kyte-Doolittle hydropathy was derived from the predicted amino acid sequences of productive clones. Scaled V gene usage was hierarchically clustered using Manhattan distance and complete linkage with the R hclust function. Sharing of clones by CDR3 amino acid sequence was evaluated through resampling of 12 repertoires per group over 100 rounds. The repertoires were screened for 60 to 85 published EBV-specific TCRbeta sequences and some 230 published CMV-specific TCRbeta sequences. A couple of CVID samples that yielded fewer than 10,000 sequences were excluded from the analysis, so roughly 40 CVID repertoires were retained. TCRdb obtained this table from immuneACCESS and retained in-frame rearrangements with V and J assigned. These tables miss some clones; where compared with another copy, unresolved V genes account for less than half of the shortfall, and the remainder is unexplained. V and J calls and clone size are as listed in that table; D and trimming were resolved from the DNA. This sample shows roughly 12,000 clones, and none of them turns up only once. Roughly 6.9% of the sample belongs to the ten largest clones.

The receptor's source is a human donor with common variable immunodeficiency. The specimen was peripheral blood mononuclear cells. The sequence links TRBV20-1 to TRBJ2-1, with TRBD1 identical over 7 junction bases. CDR3 DNA (partial): TGCAGTGCTAGAGGACAGGGACACAATGAG. It encodes CSARGQGHNE. The entire CDR3 reads CSARGQGHNEQFF.